These T cell receptor beta chains were read from a single sample in a study of molecular identifiers for immune sequencing clone quantification. TCRdb re-derived calls from the PCR reads in MiXCR, one entry per CDR3 protein. The sample yields about 630,000 distinct CDR3 sequences, 25% seen once. Sequenced: naive CD8+ T cells from blood, with Jurkat cell RNA spiked in. All receptors come from a human donor in good health. Some libraries in this study had Jurkat cell RNA spiked in. Both conserved end residues are part of each CDR3. Each record gives: D gene, J gene, V gene, clone size, CDR3 protein, CDR3 DNA. A D gene is named only where the DNA matches it firmly. Clone size, where shown, is once, few, many, or a class for clones that have expanded.

. | TRBJ1-2 | TRBV27 | . | CASSLTSNYGYTF | TGTGCCAGCAGCTTAACCTCTAACTATGGCTACACCTTC
. | TRBJ2-5 | TRBV7-2 | many | CASSLASSEETQYF | TGTGCCAGCAGCTTAGCAAGTTCAGAAGAGACCCAGTACTTC
. | TRBJ1-3 | TRBV20-1 | few | CSARDLHHSGNTIYF | TGCAGTGCTAGAGATCTCCACCACTCTGGAAACACCATATATTTT
. | TRBJ1-4 | TRBV20-1 | few | CSARDRPSGLTNEKLFF | TGCAGTGCTAGAGATCGACCATCAGGGCTAACTAATGAAAAACTGTTTTTT
. | TRBJ1-2 | TRBV7-9 | . | CASSLVSSGPGYGYTF | TGTGCCAGCAGCTTAGTGTCGTCAGGGCCCGGCTATGGCTACACCTTC
TRBD1 | TRBJ1-1 | TRBV9 | few | CASSAGQVENTEAFF | TGTGCCAGCAGCGCCGGACAGGTCGAGAACACTGAAGCTTTCTTT
TRBD1 | TRBJ2-4 | TRBV28 | many | CASSQNRGADDIQYF | TGTGCCAGCAGCCAGAACAGGGGGGCAGACGACATTCAGTACTTC
. | TRBJ2-1 | TRBV4-3 | . | CASSQDVGAYNEQFF | TGCGCCAGCAGCCAAGATGTCGGGGCTTACAATGAGCAGTTCTTC
TRBD1 | TRBJ2-7 | TRBV19 | . | CASSITGGAIYEQYF | TGTGCCAGTAGTATCACAGGGGGCGCAATTTACGAGCAGTACTTC
TRBD1 | TRBJ2-7 | TRBV19 | . | CASSPHPGQGTYKQYF | TGTGCCAGTAGTCCTCACCCGGGACAGGGAACCTACAAGCAGTACTTC
TRBD2 | TRBJ2-7 | TRBV4-2 | few | CASSQEFPAGGVYEQYF | TGTGCCAGCAGCCAAGAGTTTCCAGCGGGAGGTGTCTACGAGCAGTACTTC
. | TRBJ1-4 | TRBV11-2 | . | CASGAATNENLIF | TGTGCCAGCGGGGCTGCAACTAATGAAAACCTGATTTTT
. | TRBJ2-2 | TRBV6-5 | . | CASSYSLVGGAENTGELFF | TGTGCCAGCAGTTACTCGTTGGTAGGGGGGGCGGAAAACACCGGGGAGCTGTTTTTT
. | TRBJ1-6 | TRBV11-2 | . | CASSLGGASYNSPLHF | TGTGCCAGCAGCTTAGGGGGGGCATCCTATAATTCACCCCTCCACTTT
. | TRBJ2-3 | TRBV19 | . | CASSEDGGPDTQYF | TGTGCCAGTAGTGAGGACGGGGGTCCAGATACGCAGTATTTT
TRBD1 | TRBJ1-4 | TRBV28 | . | CASSLSRGQGLNEKLSF | TGTGCCAGCAGTTTGAGTAGGGGACAGGGCCTAAATGAAAAACTGTCTTTT
TRBD1 | TRBJ1-2 | TRBV19 | few | CASSVDRAGYTF | TGTGCCAGTAGTGTCGACAGGGCAGGCTACACCTTC
. | TRBJ2-7 | TRBV4-1 | few | CASSQGGTEQYF | TGCGCCAGCAGCCAAGGAGGTACCGAGCAGTACTTC
TRBD2 | TRBJ2-3 | TRBV20-1 | . | CSARGGLAGGPGGLDTQYF | TGCAGTGCTAGAGGCGGACTAGCGGGGGGGCCGGGTGGGTTAGATACGCAGTATTTT
. | TRBJ1-1 | TRBV12-3/TRBV12-4 | . | CASSSSSGGNTEAFF | TGTGCCAGCAGTTCCTCGTCGGGGGGGAACACTGAAGCTTTCTTT
. | TRBJ2-3 | TRBV7-9 | many | CASSSDRNTDTQYF | TGTGCCAGCAGCTCCGACAGAAACACAGATACGCAGTATTTT
. | TRBJ1-1 | TRBV7-6 | few | CASSSWGEDTEAFF | TGTGCCAGCAGCTCGTGGGGCGAGGACACTGAAGCTTTCTTT
TRBD1 | TRBJ2-7 | TRBV29-1 | many | CSVTGQGLYEQYF | TGCAGCGTTACCGGACAGGGCCTCTACGAGCAGTACTTC
. | TRBJ2-5 | TRBV12-3/TRBV12-4 | few | CASILSSVQETQYF | TGTGCCAGCATCTTGAGTTCGGTCCAAGAGACCCAGTACTTC
TRBD1 | TRBJ1-4 | TRBV2 | . | CASRDRGAEKLFF | TGTGCCAGCAGAGACAGGGGGGCTGAAAAACTGTTTTTT
TRBD1 | TRBJ2-7 | TRBV9 | many | CASSVGEGDRGFYEQYF | TGTGCCAGCAGCGTAGGGGAAGGGGACAGGGGATTCTACGAGCAGTACTTC
TRBD2 | TRBJ2-4 | TRBV9 | few | CASSGEGVKNIQYF | TGTGCCAGCAGCGGGGAGGGCGTCAAAAACATTCAGTACTTC
. | TRBJ2-1 | TRBV7-9 | few | CASSPGWEQFF | TGTGCCAGCAGCCCCGGTTGGGAGCAGTTCTTC
. | TRBJ2-5 | TRBV7-2 | . | CASSPQTGTGETQYF | TGTGCCAGCAGTCCGCAGACAGGCACGGGGGAGACCCAGTACTTC
TRBD1 | TRBJ1-4 | TRBV7-9 | . | CASSLLGQGREKLFF | TGTGCCAGCAGCTTGTTGGGACAGGGAAGAGAAAAACTGTTTTTT
. | TRBJ2-3 | TRBV30 | few | CAWSVTGTDTQYF | TGTGCCTGGAGTGTAACGGGAACAGATACGCAGTATTTT
. | TRBJ2-7 | TRBV6-5 | many | CASSYSVTYEQYF | TGTGCCAGCAGTTACTCTGTGACCTACGAGCAGTACTTC
TRBD2 | TRBJ2-2 | TRBV7-6 | many | CASSVSSGSTGELFF | TGTGCCAGCAGCGTATCTAGCGGGAGTACCGGGGAGCTGTTTTTT
TRBD1 | TRBJ1-5 | TRBV6-6 | few | CASSADRAGQPQHF | TGTGCCAGCAGTGCTGACAGGGCGGGTCAGCCCCAGCATTTT
. | TRBJ2-2 | TRBV12-3/TRBV12-4 | few | CASTRGYNTGELFF | TGTGCCAGCACCCGGGGGTATAACACCGGGGAGCTGTTTTTT
TRBD1 | TRBJ2-1 | TRBV19 | few | CASSIGTDYYNEQFF | TGTGCCAGTAGTATTGGGACAGACTATTACAATGAGCAGTTCTTC